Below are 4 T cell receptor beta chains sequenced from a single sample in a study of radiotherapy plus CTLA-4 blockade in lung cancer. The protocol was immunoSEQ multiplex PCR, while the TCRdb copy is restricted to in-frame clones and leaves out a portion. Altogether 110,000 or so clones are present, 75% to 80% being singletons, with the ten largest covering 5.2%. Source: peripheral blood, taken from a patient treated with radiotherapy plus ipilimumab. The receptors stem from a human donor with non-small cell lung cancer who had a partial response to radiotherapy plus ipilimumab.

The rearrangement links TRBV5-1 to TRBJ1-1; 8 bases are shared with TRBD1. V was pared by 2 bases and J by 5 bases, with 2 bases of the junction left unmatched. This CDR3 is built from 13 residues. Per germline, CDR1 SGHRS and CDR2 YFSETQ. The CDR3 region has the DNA TGCGCCAGCAGCTTTAACAGGGGGACTGAAGCTTTCTTT. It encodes CASSFNRGTEAFF.

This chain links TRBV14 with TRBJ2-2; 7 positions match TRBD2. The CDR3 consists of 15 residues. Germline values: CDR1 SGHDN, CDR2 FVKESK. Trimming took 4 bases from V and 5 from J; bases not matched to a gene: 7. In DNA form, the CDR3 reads TGTGCCAGCAGCCGGGGCGGGAGCAGGACCGGGGAGCTGTTTTTT. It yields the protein CASSRGGSRTGELFF.

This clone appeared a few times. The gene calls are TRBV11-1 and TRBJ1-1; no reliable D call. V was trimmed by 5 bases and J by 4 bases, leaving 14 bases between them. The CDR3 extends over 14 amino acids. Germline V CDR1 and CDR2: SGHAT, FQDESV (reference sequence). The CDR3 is CASSQQSGLTEAFF. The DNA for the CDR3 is TGTGCCAGCAGCCAGCAGTCCGGACTCACTGAAGCTTTCTTT.

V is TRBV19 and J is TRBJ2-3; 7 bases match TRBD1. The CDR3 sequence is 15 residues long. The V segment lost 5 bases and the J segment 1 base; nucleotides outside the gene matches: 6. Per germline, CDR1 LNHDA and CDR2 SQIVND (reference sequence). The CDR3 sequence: CASSLRQGRTDTQYF. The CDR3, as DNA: TGTGCCAGTAGTCTACGACAGGGCCGCACAGATACGCAGTATTTT. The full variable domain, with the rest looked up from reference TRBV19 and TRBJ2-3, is DGGITQSPKYLFRKEGQNVTLSCEQNLNHDAMYWYRQDPGQGLRLIYYSQIVNDFQKGDIAEGYSVSREKKESFPLTVTSAQKNPTAFYLCASSLRQGRTDTQYFGPGTRLTVL.